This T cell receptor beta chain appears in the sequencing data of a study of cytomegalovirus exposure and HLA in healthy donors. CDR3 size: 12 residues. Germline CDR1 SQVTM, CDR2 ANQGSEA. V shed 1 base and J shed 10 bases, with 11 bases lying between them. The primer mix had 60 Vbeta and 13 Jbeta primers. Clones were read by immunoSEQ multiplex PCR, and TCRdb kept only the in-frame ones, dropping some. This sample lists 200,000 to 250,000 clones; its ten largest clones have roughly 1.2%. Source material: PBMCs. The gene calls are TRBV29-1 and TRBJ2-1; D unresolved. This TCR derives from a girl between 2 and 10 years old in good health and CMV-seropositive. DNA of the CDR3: TGCAGCGTTGAAGTCGGCGTGACAGAGCAGTTCTTC. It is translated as CSVEVGVTEQFF.